This T cell receptor beta chain was sequenced for a study of CD8+ T cells in alopecia areata. Study-wide background: A 6-month period off drug followed tofacitinib, which lasted 6 to 18 months. Whole-study results and caveats: More clonal than normal scalp was lesional scalp, particularly alopecia totalis/universalis.

This clone was recorded a few times. Antigen unknown. Reverse transcription of extracted RNA yielded cDNA, which provided the sequencing template. Profiling relied on immunoSEQ multiplex PCR, and the TCRdb table lists in-frame clones only, not all of them. The data contain about 69,000 clones, approximately 58% of them singletons. The CDR3 has 12 residues. The germline V gene has CDR1 SQVTM and CDR2 ANQGSEA. Trimming cost V 8 bases and J 2 bases, with 13 bases left between them. This TCR derives from a human donor with alopecia areata. V is TRBV29-1 and J is TRBJ2-7; D assignment may be TRBD1 or TRBD2 (5 bases each). The sequenced sample was CD8+ T cells sorted from blood, obtained at week 0. This CDR3 is CSIGDGAYEQYF. The CDR3 DNA reads TGCAGCATAGGGGACGGAGCCTACGAGCAGTACTTC.